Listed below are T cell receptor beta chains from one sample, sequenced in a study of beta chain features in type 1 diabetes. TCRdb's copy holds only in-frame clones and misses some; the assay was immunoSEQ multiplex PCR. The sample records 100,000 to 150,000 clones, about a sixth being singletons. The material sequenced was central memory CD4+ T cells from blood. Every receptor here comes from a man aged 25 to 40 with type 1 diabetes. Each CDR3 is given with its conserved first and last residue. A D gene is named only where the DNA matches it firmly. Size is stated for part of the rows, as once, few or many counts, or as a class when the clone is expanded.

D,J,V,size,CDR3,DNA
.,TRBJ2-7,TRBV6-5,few,CASSYSFKGTYEQYF,TGTGCCAGCAGTTACTCGTTCAAGGGAACCTACGAGCAGTACTTC
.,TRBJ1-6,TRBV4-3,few,CASTSGEGSPLHF,TGCGCCAGCACCTCAGGGGAAGGTTCACCCCTCCACTTT
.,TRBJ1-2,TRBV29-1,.,CSVQLVRGSGYTF,TGCAGCGTTCAGTTAGTACGGGGAAGTGGCTACACCTTC
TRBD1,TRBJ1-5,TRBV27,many,CASSRDRMDNQPQHF,TGTGCCAGCAGCCGGGACAGGATGGACAATCAGCCCCAGCATTTT
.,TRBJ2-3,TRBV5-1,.,CASSLLGRGSTDTQYF,TGCGCCAGCAGCTTGCTAGGACGGGGTAGCACAGATACGCAGTATTTT
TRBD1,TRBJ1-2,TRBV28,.,CAIPDRGYGYTF,TGTGCCATCCCAGACAGGGGGTATGGCTACACCTTC
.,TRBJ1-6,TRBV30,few,CAWNRRGYGYSPLHF,TGTGCCTGGAACAGACGGGGCTATGGCTATTCACCCCTCCACTTT
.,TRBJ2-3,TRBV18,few,CASSLGGLTDTQYF,TGTGCCAGCTCACTTGGGGGGCTGACAGATACGCAGTATTTT
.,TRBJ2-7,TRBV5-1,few,CASRPTTGTYEQYF,TGCGCCAGCAGACCAACGACAGGTACCTACGAGCAGTACTTC
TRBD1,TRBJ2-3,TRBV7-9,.,CASSRDRGTDTQYF,TGTGCCAGCAGCAGGGACAGGGGCACAGATACGCAGTATTTT
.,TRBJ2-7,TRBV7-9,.,CASSPYRDIYEQYF,TGTGCCAGCAGCCCATACCGGGATATCTACGAGCAGTACTTC
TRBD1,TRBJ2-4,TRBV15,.,CATSRARQGAENIQYF,TGTGCCACCAGCAGAGCAAGACAGGGGGCTGAAAACATTCAGTACTTC
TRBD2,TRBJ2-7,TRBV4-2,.,CASSLPGLAEYEQYF,TGTGCCAGCAGCCTCCCGGGACTAGCGGAGTACGAGCAGTACTTC
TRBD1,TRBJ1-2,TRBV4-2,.,CASSPRDRAPFNYGYTF,TGTGCCAGCAGCCCCCGGGACAGGGCACCATTCAACTATGGCTACACCTTC
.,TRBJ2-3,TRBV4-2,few,CASSTPSSTDTQYF,TGTGCCAGCAGCACGCCTTCTAGCACAGATACGCAGTATTTT
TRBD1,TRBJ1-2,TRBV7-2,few,CASSPPPGGDYGYTF,TGTGCCAGCAGCCCTCCGCCAGGGGGAGACTATGGCTACACCTTC
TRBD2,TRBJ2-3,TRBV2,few,CASSEARLAAHTQYF,TGTGCCAGCAGTGAAGCGAGGCTAGCGGCTCATACGCAGTATTTT
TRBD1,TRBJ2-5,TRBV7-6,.,CASSQELGQGETQYF,TGTGCCAGCAGCCAAGAATTAGGACAGGGCGAGACCCAGTACTTC
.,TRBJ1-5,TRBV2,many,CATSPDGSNQPQHF,TGTGCCACTTCTCCGGACGGTAGCAATCAGCCCCAGCATTTT
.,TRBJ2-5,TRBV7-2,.,CASSQTGIETQYF,TGTGCCAGCAGCCAAACAGGGATAGAGACCCAGTACTTC
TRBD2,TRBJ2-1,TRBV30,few,CAWRAGTSGGANEQFF,TGTGCCTGGAGGGCCGGAACTAGCGGGGGGGCCAATGAGCAGTTCTTC
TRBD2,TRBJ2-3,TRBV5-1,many,CASSLVSGTVTDTQYF,TGCGCCAGCAGCTTGGTAAGCGGGACGGTGACAGATACGCAGTATTTT
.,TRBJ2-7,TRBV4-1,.,CASSLFLPYEQYF,TGCGCCAGCAGCCTTTTCCTTCCCTACGAGCAGTACTTC
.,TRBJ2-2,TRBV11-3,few,CASSLKSPANTGELFF,TGTGCCAGCAGCTTAAAGTCTCCCGCGAACACCGGGGAGCTGTTTTTT
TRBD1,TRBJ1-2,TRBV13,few,CASSAAGTAYGYTF,TGTGCCAGCAGCGCGGCCGGGACAGCCTATGGCTACACCTTC
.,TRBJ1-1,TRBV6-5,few,CASSLPGFEAFF,TGTGCCAGCAGCCTTCCGGGATTCGAAGCTTTCTTT
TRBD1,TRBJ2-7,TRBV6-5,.,CASSYDRGETYEQYF,TGTGCCAGCAGTTACGACAGGGGGGAGACCTACGAGCAGTACTTC
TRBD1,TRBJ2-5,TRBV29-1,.,CSVDTGEETQYF,TGCAGCGTAGACACAGGGGAAGAGACCCAGTACTTC
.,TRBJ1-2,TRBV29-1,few,CSVGVGLGGYTF,TGCAGCGTTGGAGTTGGGTTGGGTGGCTACACCTTC
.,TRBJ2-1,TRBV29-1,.,CSVDQGISYNEQFF,TGCAGCGTTGATCAGGGGATTTCCTACAATGAGCAGTTCTTC
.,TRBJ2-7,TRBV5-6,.,CASSTVRSYEQYF,TGTGCCAGCAGTACAGTTCGGTCCTACGAGCAGTACTTC
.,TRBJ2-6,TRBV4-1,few,CASSQDFAGAVNSGANVLTF,TGCGCCAGCAGCCAAGATTTCGCGGGGGCCGTAAACTCTGGGGCCAACGTCCTGACTTTC
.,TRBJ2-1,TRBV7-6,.,CASSLRGDEQFF,TGTGCCAGCAGCTTGAGGGGGGATGAGCAGTTCTTC
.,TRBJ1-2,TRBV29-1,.,CSVVGANYGYTF,TGCAGCGTTGTAGGAGCGAACTATGGCTACACCTTC
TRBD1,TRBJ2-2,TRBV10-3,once,CAIRDRDRAREELFF,TGTGCCATCAGAGACCGGGACAGGGCCCGTGAGGAGCTGTTTTTT
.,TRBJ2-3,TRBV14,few,CASSQNLLDTQYF,TGTGCCAGCAGCCAAAATCTCTTGGATACGCAGTATTTT
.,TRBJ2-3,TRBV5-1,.,CASSLVQHTDTQYF,TGCGCCAGCAGCTTGGTCCAGCACACAGATACGCAGTATTTT
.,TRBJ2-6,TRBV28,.,CASSSAGANVLTF,TGTGCCAGCAGTTCTGCTGGGGCCAACGTCCTGACTTTC
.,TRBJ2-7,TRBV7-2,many,CASTFKTGTTYEQYF,TGTGCCAGCACCTTTAAGACCGGGACAACCTACGAGCAGTACTTC
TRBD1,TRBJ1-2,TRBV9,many,CASSDDREYGYTF,TGTGCCAGCAGCGATGACAGGGAATATGGCTACACCTTC
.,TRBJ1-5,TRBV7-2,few,CASSRDGNSNQPQHF,TGTGCCAGCAGCCGGGACGGAAATAGCAATCAGCCCCAGCATTTT
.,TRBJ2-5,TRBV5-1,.,CASSFGQQETQYF,TGCGCCAGCAGCTTCGGACAGCAAGAGACCCAGTACTTC
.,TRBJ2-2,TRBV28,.,CASSLGWRPGGELFF,TGTGCCAGCAGTTTAGGGTGGCGGCCTGGCGGGGAGCTGTTTTTT
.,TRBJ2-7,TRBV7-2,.,CASSLSVGYLYEQYF,TGTGCCAGCAGCTTATCAGTTGGCTACCTCTACGAGCAGTACTTC
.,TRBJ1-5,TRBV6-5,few,CASSPAAAPLRPQHF,TGTGCCAGCAGTCCGGCGGCGGCCCCCTTGAGGCCCCAGCATTTT
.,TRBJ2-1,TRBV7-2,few,CASTPYSYNEQFF,TGTGCCAGCACCCCTTACTCCTACAATGAGCAGTTCTTC
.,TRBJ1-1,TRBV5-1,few,CASSLGANTEAFF,TGCGCCAGCAGCTTGGGAGCGAACACTGAAGCTTTCTTT
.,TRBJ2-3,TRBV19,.,CASSRIAASTDTQYF,TGTGCCAGTTCCAGGATAGCGGCAAGCACAGATACGCAGTATTTT
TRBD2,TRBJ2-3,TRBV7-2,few,CASSLRGGRLRDTQYF,TGTGCCAGCAGCTTACGCGGGGGAAGGTTAAGAGATACGCAGTATTTT
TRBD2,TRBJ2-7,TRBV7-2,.,CASSQTSGEAEQYF,TGTGCCAGCAGCCAGACTAGCGGGGAGGCCGAGCAGTACTTC
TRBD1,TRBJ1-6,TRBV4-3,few,CASSQFPGQVDSPLHF,TGCGCCAGCAGCCAATTCCCGGGACAGGTAGATTCACCCCTCCACTTT